A single sample is the source of the 27 T cell receptor beta chains below, sequenced in a study of blood T cells in healthy people across ages (dated by TCRdb to between 2014 and 2016). Libraries were prepared through 5' RACE. Instrument used: Illumina HiSeq 2500. The second PCR ran for roughly 6 to 11 cycles and used a J-beta primer mix along with a sample-barcoded 5' primer. TCRdb reprocessing: public reads trimmed at Q25 with fastp, clones called with MiXCR, in-frame beta chains kept. Rows with a matching CDR3 protein are joined into one entry that keeps the most common DNA and genes. This sample comprises around 1.5 million distinct CDR3 sequences, about 32% of them detected only once. Clones ranked in the top ten supply 10% to 12% of the sample. Sequenced material: blood. The receptor source for this set is a woman in her 30s in good health.

The V gene is TRBV3-1, the J gene TRBJ2-7; the D call may be TRBD1 or TRBD2 (5 bases each). Matching the DNA end better, TRBJ2-5 makes the J call doubtful. The CDR3 extends over 15 amino acids. Germline-derived CDR1 and CDR2 are LGHDT and YNNKEL (reference sequence). The CDR3 is CASSRPGQRQETQYF. DNA for the CDR3: TGTGCCAGCAGCCGCCCGGGGCAGAGACAAGAGACCCAGTACTTC.

V gene TRBV12-3 or TRBV12-4 combines with J gene TRBJ2-1, with D possibly matching TRBD1 (5 bases). This CDR3 spans 13 amino acids. The V end lost 8 bases, the J end lost 0 bases, and 8 bases lay between the germline ends. The CDR3 is CASGAGSYNEQFF. The CDR3 DNA reads TGTGCCAGCGGGGCTGGCTCCTACAATGAGCAGTTCTTC.

Worth noting for this clonotype: Since a much larger clone is just one base distant, this may be a read error. The chain is built from TRBV13 and TRBJ2-7; TRBD1 might be the D (5 bases). Trimming stripped 5 bases from V and 7 bases from J, with 12 bases between. The length of the CDR3 is 12 residues. The germline V gene has CDR1 PRHDT and CDR2 FYEKMQ (reference sequence). CDR3 DNA: TGTGCCAGCAGCGAAGCAGGGTGGGAGCAGTACTTC. It encodes CASSEAGWEQYF. Drawing the rest from reference TRBV13 and TRBJ2-7, the complete variable domain is AAGVIQSPRHLIKEKRETATLKCYPIPRHDTVYWYQQGPGQDPQFLISFYEKMQSDKGSIPDRFSAQQFSDYHSELNMSSLELGDSALYFCASSEAGWEQYFGPGTRLTVT.

This clonotype was picked up a small number of times. The chain has TRBV7-3 and TRBJ2-1; no clear D gene. Trimming removed 1 base at V and 9 bases at J, with 7 bases between. The CDR3 runs 12 residues. CDR1 is SGHTA, CDR2 FQGTGA, per germline. The CDR3 region is CASSLSHSEQFF. CDR3 coding DNA: TGTGCCAGCAGCTTAAGCCACAGTGAGCAGTTCTTC.

CDR3 in amino acids: CASSLSSTGGYGYTF. The CDR3 nucleotides read TGTGCCAGCAGTTTATCTTCGACGGGGGGCTATGGCTACACCTTC. This chain joins TRBV27 and TRBJ1-2, with a tentative D call TRBD1 (5 bases). Germline CDR1 MNHEY, CDR2 SMNVEV (reference sequence). The CDR3 loop spans 15 amino acids. Deletions cut 0 bases from V and 4 bases from J, with 12 bases between.

The chain joins TRBV28 to TRBJ2-3; the D call may be TRBD1 or TRBD2 (5 bases each). This CDR3 region has 14 residues. The germline CDR1 and CDR2 sequences are MDHEN and SYDVKM. Trimming stripped 6 bases from V and 2 bases from J, with 12 bases between. CDR3 protein: CASRDSGLTDTQYF. CDR3 nucleotides: TGTGCCAGCAGAGATTCGGGGCTCACAGATACGCAGTATTTT.

The chain recombines TRBV10-3 with TRBJ2-3; the D call may be TRBD1 or TRBD2 (6 bases each). Trimming shortened V by 3 bases and J by 1 base, and 17 bases separated the two germline ends. The CDR3 loop spans 17 amino acids. CDR1 and CDR2 (germline): ENHRY, SYGVKD. Here the CDR3 reads CAISDKRGVVGTDTQYF. For the CDR3, the DNA is TGTGCCATCAGTGACAAAAGGGGGGTTGTGGGCACAGATACGCAGTATTTT.

This clonotype came up a few times. The gene calls are TRBV5-1 and TRBJ2-1; TRBD2 agrees at 14 bases. This CDR3 spans 16 amino acids. Per the germline V gene, CDR1 is SGHRS and CDR2 is YFSETQ. V shed 4 bases, J shed 6 bases, and the junction held 6 bases outside the gene matches. Here the CDR3 reads CASSPRTSGGSNEQFF. In DNA, the CDR3 is TGCGCCAGCAGCCCTAGGACTAGCGGGGGGTCCAATGAGCAGTTCTTC.

This clonotype came up once. Its ends do not fully match the called genes, so a read error is possible. The rearrangement joins TRBV9 to TRBJ2-3, with 7 bases fitting TRBD2. The CDR3 sequence is 15 residues long. The germline CDR1 and CDR2 sequences are SGDLS and YYNGEE. DNA of the CDR3: TGTGCCTGCAGCCCTAGCGGAGTTAGCACAGATACGCAGTATTTT. Translation: CACSPSGVSTDTQYF.

Remarks on this clonotype: The junction and the germline gene differ at one end; a read error may be behind it. The V gene is TRBV14, the J gene TRBJ2-1; 11 bases fit TRBD2. The germline CDR1 and CDR2 sequences are SGHDN and FVKESK. CDR3 size: 17 residues. CDR3 protein: CVSSPLAGERKGNEQFF. The CDR3 DNA sequence: TGTGTCAGCAGCCCACTAGCGGGAGAAAGGAAGGGCAATGAGCAGTTCTTC.

Only a few counts were recorded for this clonotype. V and J are TRBV6-6 and TRBJ2-1; tentative D call: TRBD1 (5 bases). CDR1 MNHNY and CDR2 SVGAGI come from the germline V gene (reference sequence). This CDR3 comprises 14 residues. V lost 2 bases and J 7 bases, leaving 12 bases between the germline ends. The DNA of the CDR3 is TGTGCCAGCAGTTACAGGGGCCAGTTGAATGAGCAGTTCTTC. Its translation is CASSYRGQLNEQFF.

The chain couples TRBV28 to TRBJ1-4; tentatively, D is TRBD1 (5 bases). This CDR3 region has 13 residues. Germline values: CDR1 MDHEN, CDR2 SYDVKM. Trimming cost V 6 bases and J 6 bases, with 11 bases left between them. The CDR3 is CASSTLGDEKLFF. DNA for the CDR3: TGTGCCAGCAGCACCTTGGGGGATGAAAAACTGTTTTTT.

The chain couples TRBV19 to TRBJ2-7; D perhaps matches TRBD1 (6 bases). CDR1 and CDR2 from the germline V gene are LNHDA and SQIVND (reference sequence). The V and J ends lost 5 bases and 5 bases respectively, with 13 bases between them. This CDR3 is built from 13 residues. CDR3 DNA sequence: TGTGCCAGTAGTTCCGACAGGAGCAACGAGCAGTACTTC. This sequence encodes CASSSDRSNEQYF.

This clonotype was detected a few times. V is TRBV7-8 and J is TRBJ1-2; 7 bases match TRBD1. This CDR3 is 13 amino acids long. Germline CDR1 SGHVS, CDR2 FQNEAQ. V gave up 6 bases and J gave up 5 bases; unmatched junction bases: 6. The DNA of the CDR3 is TGTGCCAGCAGGGACCTGACAGGGTATGGCTACACCTTC. Its translation: CASRDLTGYGYTF.

Remarks on this clonotype: At one end the junction does not follow the germline gene, possibly because of a read error. The rearrangement uses TRBV11-2 and TRBJ1-5, with D perhaps matching TRBD1 (5 bases). The germline CDR1 and CDR2 sequences are SGHAT and FQNNGV. This CDR3 region has 14 residues. CDR3 in DNA: TGTGCCGGCAGCTTCTCCGGAGGGGTGCAGCCCCAGCATTTT. Translating gives CAGSFSGGVQPQHF.

This clonotype was observed many times. This chain uses TRBV3-1 with TRBJ1-2, with 7 bases fitting TRBD1. CDR3 length: 15 amino acids. Germline values: CDR1 LGHDT, CDR2 YNNKEL (reference sequence). V was pared by 5 bases and J by 6 bases, with 12 bases of the junction left unmatched. CDR3 protein: CASSYAPQGGNGYTF. The CDR3 DNA follows: TGTGCCAGCAGCTACGCCCCTCAGGGGGGGAATGGCTACACCTTC.

This clonotype was detected only a few times. CDR3 residues: CASSPGQGGVTEAFF. The CDR3 nucleotides are TGTGCCAGCAGTCCTGGACAGGGTGGCGTCACTGAAGCTTTCTTT. The genes are TRBV12-3 or TRBV12-4 and TRBJ1-1; 8 bases match TRBD1. J gave up 4 bases and V 5 bases, and 9 bases lay outside the gene matches. The CDR3 is made up of 15 amino acids.

As to this clonotype: Since a much larger clone is just one base distant, this may be a read error. The rearrangement links TRBV20-1 to TRBJ2-1, with TRBD2 matching over 12 bases. The trim removed 5 bases at V and 10 bases at J, leaving 9 bases unmatched. CDR1 is DFQATT, CDR2 SNEGSKA, per germline (reference sequence). The CDR3 loop spans 14 amino acids. The CDR3 sequence is CSAYAGTSGYEQFF. Here the CDR3 DNA reads TGCAGTGCTTACGCCGGGACTAGCGGGTACGAGCAGTTCTTC.

The table lists this clonotype with a few counts. The genes are TRBV28 and TRBJ2-6, with 7 bases lining up with TRBD1. The V and J ends lost 2 bases and 5 bases, in that order; junction bases with no gene match: 3. The germline CDR1 and CDR2 sequences are MDHEN and SYDVKM. This CDR3 is 15 amino acids long. CDR3 sequence reads: CASSLGDRRANVLTF. In DNA, the CDR3 is TGTGCCAGCAGTTTAGGGGACAGAAGGGCCAACGTCCTGACTTTC.

The chain has TRBV20-1 and TRBJ2-5; TRBD2 matches 11 bases. Germline CDR1 and CDR2: DFQATT and SNEGSKA (reference sequence). V dropped 0 bases and J dropped 1; count of bases not matched to a gene: 4. The CDR3 consists of 16 residues. Written as DNA, the CDR3 is TGCAGTGCTAGAGAGGCTAGCGGGGGGCCCCAAGAGACCCAGTACTTC. This translates into CSAREASGGPQETQYF.

Turning to this clonotype: Sequence at one end of the junction differs from germline and may be a read error. V usage is TRBV12-3 or TRBV12-4 and J usage is TRBJ2-3; D not resolved. This CDR3 spans 12 amino acids. The CDR3 loop reads CAGSFSRDTQYF. The CDR3 DNA reads as TGTGCCGGCAGTTTTTCCAGAGATACACAGTATTTT.

This rearrangement joins TRBV5-4 to TRBJ1-2, with 7 bases lining up with TRBD1. The CDR3 length is 13 residues. Germline CDR1 and CDR2: SGHNT and YYREEE (reference sequence). The J segment lost 3 bases and the V segment lost 4 bases, leaving 3 bases of the junction unmatched. The CDR3 region has the DNA TGTGCCAGCAGCAAACAGGGGCACTATGGCTACACCTTC. Protein product: CASSKQGHYGYTF.

This clonotype turned up a few times. V is TRBV3-1 and J is TRBJ1-2, with D possibly matching TRBD1 (6 bases). The CDR3 is 16 amino acids. Trimming took 5 bases from V and 2 from J, leaving 18 bases between them. Germline CDR1 LGHDT, CDR2 YNNKEL (reference sequence). CDR3 DNA: TGTGCCAGCAGCGACCAACAACTCGACAGGAACTATGGCTACACCTTC. The encoded protein is CASSDQQLDRNYGYTF.

The rearrangement joins TRBV5-1 to TRBJ2-1; possible D gene TRBD2, 5 bases. The V gene's germline CDR1 is SGHRS and CDR2 YFSETQ. The CDR3 is 14 amino acids. Trimming cost V 3 bases and J 8 bases, with 15 bases left between them. In DNA, the CDR3 is TGCGCCAGCAGCTCCAGGACTGGCGGCGATGAGCAGTTCTTC. Amino acids: CASSSRTGGDEQFF. The whole variable domain, filled in from reference TRBV5-1 and TRBJ2-1, reads KAGVTQTPRYLIKTRGQQVTLSCSPISGHRSVSWYQQTPGQGLQFLFEYFSETQRNKGNFPGRFSGRQFSNSRSEMNVSTLELGDSALYLCASSSRTGGDEQFFGPGTRLTVL.

This chain links TRBV29-1 with TRBJ2-2; D is unclear. V lost 5 bases, J lost 1 base, and 5 bases lay in between. This CDR3 has 12 amino acids. The V gene's germline CDR1 is SQVTM and CDR2 ANQGSEA. The CDR3 spells CSVSLNTGELFF. The CDR3 DNA reads TGCAGCGTTTCTCTGAACACCGGGGAGCTGTTTTTT.

This clonotype occurred many times. V usage is TRBV7-3 and J usage is TRBJ2-7; 8 nucleotides agree with TRBD2. V lost 5 bases and J lost 4; bases outside the gene matches: 7. CDR1 and CDR2 from the germline V gene are SGHTA and FQGTGA. The CDR3 has 14 residues. The CDR3 region is CASSLGGAGYEQYF. The CDR3 nucleotides read TGTGCCAGCAGCCTCGGGGGGGCAGGATACGAGCAGTACTTC. Full variable domain (outside the CDR3, taken from reference TRBV7-3 and TRBJ2-7): GAGVSQTPSNKVTEKGKYVELRCDPISGHTALYWYRQSLGQGPEFLIYFQGTGAADDSGLPNDRFFAVRPEGSVSTLKIQRTERGDSAVYLCASSLGGAGYEQYFGPGTRLTVT.

J is TRBJ2-4 and V is TRBV2; 9 bases agree with TRBD2. Gene TRBJ2-7 matches the end of the DNA better, so the J call may be wrong. This CDR3 contains 14 residues. Germline V lookup: CDR1 SNHLY, CDR2 FYNNEI. The CDR3 reads CASSGGTSHYEQYF. In DNA, the CDR3 is TGTGCCAGCAGTGGGGGGACTAGCCATTACGAGCAGTACTTC.